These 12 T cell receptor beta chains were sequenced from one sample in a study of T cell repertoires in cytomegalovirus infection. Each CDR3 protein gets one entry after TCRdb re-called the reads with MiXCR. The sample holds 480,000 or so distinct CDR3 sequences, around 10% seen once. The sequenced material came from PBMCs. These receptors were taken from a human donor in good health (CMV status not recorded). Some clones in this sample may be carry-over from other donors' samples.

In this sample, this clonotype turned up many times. CDR3 nucleotide sequence: TGTGCCAGCAGCACCTACTCAGGGGGCTCACCCCTCCACTTT. Protein: CASSTYSGGSPLHF. The chain is built from TRBV11-2 and TRBJ1-6; 8 positions match TRBD1. In germline, CDR1 is SGHAT, CDR2 FQNNGV. The CDR3 has 14 residues. Trimming removed 5 bases from V and 10 bases from J; junction bases left unmatched: 7.

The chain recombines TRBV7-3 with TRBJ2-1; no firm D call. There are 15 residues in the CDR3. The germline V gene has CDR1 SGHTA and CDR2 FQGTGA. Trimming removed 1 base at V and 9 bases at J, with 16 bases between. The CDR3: CASSLRSRWGSEQFF. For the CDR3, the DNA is TGTGCCAGCAGCTTAAGGTCCCGATGGGGATCTGAGCAGTTCTTC.

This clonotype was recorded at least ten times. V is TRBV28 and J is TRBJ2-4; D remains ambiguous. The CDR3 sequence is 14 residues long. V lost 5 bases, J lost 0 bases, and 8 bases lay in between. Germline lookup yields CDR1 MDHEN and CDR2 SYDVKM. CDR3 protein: CASSPTRAKNIQYF. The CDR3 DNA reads TGTGCCAGCAGTCCCACGAGAGCCAAAAACATTCAGTACTTC.

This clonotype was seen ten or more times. CDR3 DNA: TGCAGTGCTAGAGATGGCACAGATACGCAGTATTTT. Amino acid sequence: CSARDGTDTQYF. V gene TRBV20-1 combines with J gene TRBJ2-3; no definite D call. The germline gives CDR1 DFQATT, CDR2 SNEGSKA (reference sequence). The germline V and J ends were trimmed by 0 bases and 1 base, with 2 bases remaining between them. The CDR3 length is 12 residues.

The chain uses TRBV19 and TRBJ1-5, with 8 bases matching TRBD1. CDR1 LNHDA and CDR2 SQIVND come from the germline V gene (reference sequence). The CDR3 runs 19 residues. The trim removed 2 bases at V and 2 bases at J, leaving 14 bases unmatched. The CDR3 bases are TGTGCCAGTAGTATAACCCGTCCGACAGGGGCGACGCGCAATCAGCCCCAGCATTTT. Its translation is CASSITRPTGATRNQPQHF.

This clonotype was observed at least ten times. The CDR3 loop reads CASRTRPSGLIQGPYNEQFF. The CDR3 DNA reads TGTGCCAGCAGAACAAGGCCTAGCGGACTCATACAGGGCCCTTACAATGAGCAGTTCTTC. The chain employs TRBV28 and TRBJ2-1; maybe TRBD2 (7 bases). Germline V lookup: CDR1 MDHEN, CDR2 SYDVKM. The ends were cut back, 6 bases at V and 4 bases at J, with 31 bases in the middle. This CDR3 is built from 20 residues.

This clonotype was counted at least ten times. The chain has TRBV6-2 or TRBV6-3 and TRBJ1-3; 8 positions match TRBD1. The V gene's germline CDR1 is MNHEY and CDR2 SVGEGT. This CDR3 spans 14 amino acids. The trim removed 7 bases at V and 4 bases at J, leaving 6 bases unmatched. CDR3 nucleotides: TGTGCCAGCAAAGGGACAGGTGCCGGAAACACCATATATTTT. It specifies CASKGTGAGNTIYF.

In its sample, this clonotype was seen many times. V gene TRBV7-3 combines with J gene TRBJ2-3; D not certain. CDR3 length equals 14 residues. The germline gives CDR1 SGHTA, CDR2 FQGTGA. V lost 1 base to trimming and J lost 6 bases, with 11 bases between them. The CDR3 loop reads CASSLNGRIDTQYF. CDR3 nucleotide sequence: TGTGCCAGCAGCTTAAATGGTCGTATCGATACGCAGTATTTT.

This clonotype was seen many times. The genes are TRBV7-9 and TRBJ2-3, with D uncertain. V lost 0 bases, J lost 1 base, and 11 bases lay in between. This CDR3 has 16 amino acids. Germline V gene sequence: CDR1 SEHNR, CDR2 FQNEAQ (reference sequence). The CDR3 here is CASSLAAAGGTDTQYF. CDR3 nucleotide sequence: TGTGCCAGCAGCTTAGCCGCAGCTGGCGGCACAGATACGCAGTATTTT.

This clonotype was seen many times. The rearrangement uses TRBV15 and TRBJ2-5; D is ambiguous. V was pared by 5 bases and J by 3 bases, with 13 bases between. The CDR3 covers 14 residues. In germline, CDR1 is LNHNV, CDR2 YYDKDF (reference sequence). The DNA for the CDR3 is TGTGCCACCAGCCTCGGAGTATTAAAAGAGACCCAGTACTTC. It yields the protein CATSLGVLKETQYF.

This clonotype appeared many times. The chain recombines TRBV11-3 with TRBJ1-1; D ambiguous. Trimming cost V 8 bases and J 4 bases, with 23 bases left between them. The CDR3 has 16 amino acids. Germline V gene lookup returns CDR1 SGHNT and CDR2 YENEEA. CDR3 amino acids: CASPGRTRASRTEAFF. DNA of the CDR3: TGTGCCAGCCCAGGCAGGACCCGCGCGAGCCGCACTGAAGCTTTCTTT.

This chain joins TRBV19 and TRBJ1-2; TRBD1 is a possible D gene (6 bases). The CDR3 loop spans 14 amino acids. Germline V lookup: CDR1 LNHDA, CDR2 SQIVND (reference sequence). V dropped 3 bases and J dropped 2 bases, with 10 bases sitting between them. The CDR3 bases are TGTGCCAGTAGTATTTGGGGGGCGAACTATGGCTACACCTTC. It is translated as CASSIWGANYGYTF. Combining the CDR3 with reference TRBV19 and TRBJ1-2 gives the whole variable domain DGGITQSPKYLFRKEGQNVTLSCEQNLNHDAMYWYRQDPGQGLRLIYYSQIVNDFQKGDIAEGYSVSREKKESFPLTVTSAQKNPTAFYLCASSIWGANYGYTFGSGTRLTVV.